This TCR beta chain was found in a study of T cell repertoires in cytomegalovirus infection. Turning to the study itself: Selected CMV epitopes included recently identified HLA-C-restricted ones as well as well-studied HLA-B-restricted ones. CMV infection together with matching HLA type was indicated by public TCR beta signatures.

This CDR3 comprises 14 residues. Germline lookup yields CDR1 SGHTA and CDR2 FQGNSA. Between the trimmed V and J ends, which lost 5 bases and 0 bases, there was a span of 10 bases. TCRdb reanalysed the reads using MiXCR and keeps one entry per CDR3 protein. The sample holds 570,000 or so distinct CDR3 sequences, about 40% seen once. Of note for this clonotype: Its target is not known.

Study conclusions and caveats: Cumulative frequency of public TCR beta families picked out carriers of CMV plus the relevant HLA. There were HLA-C-restricted CMV-specific TCR beta clonotypes dominating the ex vivo response.

This receptor was obtained from a human donor in good health (CMV status not recorded). Some clones in this sample may be carry-over from other donors' samples. V usage is TRBV7-2 and J usage is TRBJ2-5, with no clear D. Sample: cultured PBMCs, taken from culture after CMV antigen stimulation. The CDR3 DNA follows: TGTGCCAGCAGCCCTCGGAGAAACCAAGAGACCCAGTACTTC. It yields the protein CASSPRRNQETQYF.